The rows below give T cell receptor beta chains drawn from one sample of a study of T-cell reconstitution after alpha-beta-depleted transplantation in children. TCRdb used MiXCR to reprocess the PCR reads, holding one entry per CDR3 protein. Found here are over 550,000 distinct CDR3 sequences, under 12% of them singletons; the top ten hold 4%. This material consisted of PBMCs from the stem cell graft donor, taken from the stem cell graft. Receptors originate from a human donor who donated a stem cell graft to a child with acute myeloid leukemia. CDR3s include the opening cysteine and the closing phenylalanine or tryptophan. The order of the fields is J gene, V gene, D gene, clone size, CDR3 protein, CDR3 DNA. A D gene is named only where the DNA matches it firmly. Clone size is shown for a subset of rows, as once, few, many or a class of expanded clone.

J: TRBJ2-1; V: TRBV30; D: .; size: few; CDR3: CAWSEGPKQFF; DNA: TGTGCCTGGAGTGAAGGGCCCAAGCAGTTCTTC
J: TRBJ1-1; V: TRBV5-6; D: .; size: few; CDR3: CASSLALRGSSTEAFF; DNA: TGTGCCAGCAGCTTGGCCCTCCGAGGTTCCAGCACTGAAGCTTTCTTT
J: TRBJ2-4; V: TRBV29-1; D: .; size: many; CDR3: CSVSPSGPENIQYF; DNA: TGCAGCGTTAGTCCCAGCGGGCCAGAAAACATTCAGTACTTC
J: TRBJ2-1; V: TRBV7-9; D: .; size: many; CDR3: CASSSTIGLNEQFF; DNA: TGTGCCAGCAGCTCGACTATAGGACTCAATGAGCAGTTCTTC
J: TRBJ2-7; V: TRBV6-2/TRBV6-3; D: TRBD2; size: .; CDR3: CDSTRTPTRTSGSPDSYEQYF; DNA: TGTGACAGCACTCGCACCCCCACACGGACTAGCGGGAGTCCGGACTCCTACGAGCAGTACTTC
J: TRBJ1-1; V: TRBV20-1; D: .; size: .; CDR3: CSALRGGNTEAFF; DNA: TGCAGTGCTCTGAGAGGGGGAAACACTGAAGCTTTCTTT
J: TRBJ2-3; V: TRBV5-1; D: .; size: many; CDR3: CASSLAGLASTDTQYF; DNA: TGCGCCAGCAGCTTGGCCGGCCTAGCGTCAACAGATACGCAGTATTTT
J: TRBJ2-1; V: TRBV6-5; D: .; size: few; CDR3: CASSYSMAGNGGSYNEQFF; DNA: TGTGCCAGCAGTTACTCGATGGCAGGGAATGGAGGCTCCTACAATGAGCAGTTCTTC
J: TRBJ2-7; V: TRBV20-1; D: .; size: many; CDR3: CSAGVLSDEQYF; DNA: TGCAGTGCTGGAGTCCTTTCGGACGAGCAGTACTTC
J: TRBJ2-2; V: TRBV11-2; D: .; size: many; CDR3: CASSLAGGANTGELFF; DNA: TGTGCCAGCAGCTTAGCGGGGGGCGCGAACACCGGGGAGCTGTTTTTT
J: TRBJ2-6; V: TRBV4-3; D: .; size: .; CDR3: CASSQAILGRISSGANVLTF; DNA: TGCGCCAGCAGCCAAGCAATTCTAGGCAGGATAAGCTCTGGGGCCAACGTCCTGACTTTC
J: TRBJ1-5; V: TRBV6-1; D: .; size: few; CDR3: CASSPTLGQPQHF; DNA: TGTGCCAGCAGTCCCACTTTAGGGCAGCCCCAGCATTTT
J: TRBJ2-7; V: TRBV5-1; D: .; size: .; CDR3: CASSWDKGEQYF; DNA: TGCGCCAGCAGCTGGGACAAGGGCGAGCAGTACTTC
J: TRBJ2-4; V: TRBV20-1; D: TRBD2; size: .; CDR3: CSATTSGSQTNIQYF; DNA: TGCAGTGCTACGACTAGCGGGAGTCAGACAAACATTCAGTACTTC
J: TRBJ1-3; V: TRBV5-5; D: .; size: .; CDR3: CASSLFWDRPNTIYF; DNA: TGTGCCAGCAGCTTGTTTTGGGACCGTCCAAACACCATATATTTT
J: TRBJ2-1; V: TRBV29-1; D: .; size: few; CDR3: CSVESGGLGDEQFF; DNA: TGCAGCGTTGAGTCGGGGGGCTTGGGCGATGAGCAGTTCTTC
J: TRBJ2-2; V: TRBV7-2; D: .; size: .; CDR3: CASSSRGLIVNTGELFF; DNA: TGTGCCAGCAGCTCGCGAGGATTGATAGTGAACACCGGGGAGCTGTTTTTT
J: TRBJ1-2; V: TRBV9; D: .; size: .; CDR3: CASSIMGGSAMGGYTF; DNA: TGTGCCAGCAGCATAATGGGGGGGAGCGCAATGGGCGGCTACACCTTC
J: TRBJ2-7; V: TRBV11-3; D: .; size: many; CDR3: CASSLVPAVAARSYEQYF; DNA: TGTGCCAGCAGCTTAGTCCCCGCCGTCGCGGCAAGGTCCTACGAGCAGTACTTC
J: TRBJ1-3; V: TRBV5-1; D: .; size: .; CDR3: CASSPTTAGSGNTIYF; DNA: TGCGCCAGCAGCCCTACGACAGCTGGCTCTGGAAACACCATATATTTT
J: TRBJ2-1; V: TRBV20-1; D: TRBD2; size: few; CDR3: CSAGSGMNEQFF; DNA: TGCAGTGCTGGCAGCGGGATGAATGAGCAGTTCTTC
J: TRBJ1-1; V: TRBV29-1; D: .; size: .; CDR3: CSVEELSDTEAFF; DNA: TGCAGCGTTGAAGAACTCTCTGACACTGAAGCTTTCTTT
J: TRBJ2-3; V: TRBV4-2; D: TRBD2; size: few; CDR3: CASSQFLAGGAPTDTQYF; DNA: TGTGCCAGCAGCCAATTCCTAGCGGGAGGGGCCCCTACAGATACGCAGTATTTT
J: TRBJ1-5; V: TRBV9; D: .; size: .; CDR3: CASSAGGQAWQPQHF; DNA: TGTGCCAGCAGCGCCGGGGGGCAGGCCTGGCAGCCCCAGCATTTT
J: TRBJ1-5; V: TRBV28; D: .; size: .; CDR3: CASYTSWDTDSNQPQHF; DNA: TGTGCCAGTTACACGTCGTGGGATACGGATAGCAATCAGCCCCAGCATTTT
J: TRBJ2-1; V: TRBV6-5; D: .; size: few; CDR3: CASKGEGEQFF; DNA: TGTGCCAGCAAGGGCGAGGGTGAGCAGTTCTTC
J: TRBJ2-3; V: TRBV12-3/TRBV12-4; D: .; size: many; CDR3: CASRPTGGTDTQYF; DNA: TGTGCCAGCAGGCCGACAGGCGGAACAGATACGCAGTATTTT
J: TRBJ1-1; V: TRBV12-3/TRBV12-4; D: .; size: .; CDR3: CASSFYRPNTEAFF; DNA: TGTGCCAGCAGTTTTTATAGGCCGAACACTGAAGCTTTCTTT
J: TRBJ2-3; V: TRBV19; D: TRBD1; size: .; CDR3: CASSTGQGLVWTDTQYF; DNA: TGTGCCAGTAGTACTGGACAGGGACTGGTTTGGACAGATACGCAGTATTTT
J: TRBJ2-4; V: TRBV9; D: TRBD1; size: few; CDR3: CASSDRDRPRNIQYF; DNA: TGTGCCAGCAGCGACCGGGACAGACCACGAAACATTCAGTACTTC
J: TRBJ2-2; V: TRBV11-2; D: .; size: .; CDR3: CASSLEGTGELLF; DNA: TGTGCCAGCAGCTTAGAGGGCACCGGGGAGCTGCTTTTT
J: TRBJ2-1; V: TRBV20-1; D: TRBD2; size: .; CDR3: CCARVSGGTMGYNEQFF; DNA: TGCTGTGCTAGGGTCTCGGGGGGAACGATGGGGTACAATGAGCAGTTCTTC
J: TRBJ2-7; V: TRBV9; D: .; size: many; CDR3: CASSVSGPYEQYF; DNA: TGTGCCAGCAGCGTGTCAGGCCCCTACGAGCAGTACTTC
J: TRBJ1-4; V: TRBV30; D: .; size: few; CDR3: CAWSVDFAGPNEKLFF; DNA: TGTGCCTGGAGTGTTGACTTTGCCGGGCCTAATGAAAAACTGTTTTTT
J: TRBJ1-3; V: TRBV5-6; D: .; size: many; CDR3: CASSLPGAGNTIYF; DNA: TGTGCCAGCAGCTTGCCCGGGGCTGGAAACACCATATATTTT
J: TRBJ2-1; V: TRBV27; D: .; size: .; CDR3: CASRTGDSYNEQFF; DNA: TGTGCCAGCAGGACCGGGGACTCCTACAATGAGCAGTTCTTC
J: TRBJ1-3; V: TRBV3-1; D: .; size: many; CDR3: CASSQWGNTIYF; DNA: TGTGCCAGCAGCCAATGGGGAAACACCATATATTTT